Following are 28 T cell receptor beta chains from one sample sequenced in a study of Graves' ophthalmopathy and Graves' hyperthyroidism. Researchers took RNA transcripts and amplified TCR beta CDR3 regions from them. First-round RT-PCR relied on HTBI primers, and a second-round multiplex PCR came next. TCRdb re-analysed the multiplex PCR reads in MiXCR, keeping a single row per CDR3 protein. Of 400,000 to 450,000 distinct CDR3 sequences in the sample, more than 20% were seen once. Sequencing was done on a sample of peripheral blood. All receptors derive from a woman under 30 with stable Graves' hyperthyroidism.

This clonotype was picked up a small number of times. The gene calls are TRBV6-5 and TRBJ2-7, with TRBD2 matching over 9 bases. CDR1 MNHEY and CDR2 SVGAGI come from the germline V gene. This CDR3 has 16 amino acids. With 0 bases clipped from V and 2 bases from J, the junction kept 5 bases outside the gene matches. CDR3 coding DNA: TGTGCCAGCAGTTACTCCGCTAGCGGGATCCCCTACGAGCAGTACTTC. Residues: CASSYSASGIPYEQYF.

There are many counts of this clonotype. V usage is TRBV7-2 and J usage is TRBJ2-5, with D unclear. The V end lost 1 base, the J end lost 9 bases, and 15 bases lay between the germline ends. The CDR3 consists of 14 residues. Germline V gives CDR1 SGHTA, CDR2 FQGNSA. The DNA for the CDR3 is TGTGCCAGCAGCTTAGGGCCCGACCAGTTGCCCCAGTACTTC. Its protein is CASSLGPDQLPQYF. The full variable domain, completed using reference TRBV7-2 and TRBJ2-5, is GAGVSQSPSNKVTEKGKDVELRCDPISGHTALYWYRQSLGQGLEFLIYFQGNSAPDKSGLPSDRFSAERTGGSVSTLTIQRTQQEDSAVYLCASSLGPDQLPQYFGPGTRLLVL.

There are many counts of this clonotype. The chain employs TRBV11-2 and TRBJ1-2; D is uncertain. Trimming took off 0 bases at V and 4 bases at J, with 15 bases between the two ends. The CDR3 is 16 residues long. CDR1 SGHAT and CDR2 FQNNGV come from the germline V gene. The CDR3 DNA is TGTGCCAGCAGCTTAGATTTCGCGGGTCGGGCCTATGGCTACACCTTC. Residues: CASSLDFAGRAYGYTF.

This clonotype was seen ten or more times. This chain uses TRBV14 with TRBJ1-1, with D possibly being TRBD1 (5 bases). Germline V gene sequence: CDR1 SGHDN, CDR2 FVKESK. V lost 3 bases to trimming and J lost 0 bases, with 11 bases between them. CDR3 length: 15 amino acids. The CDR3 sequence: CASSQGPGLNTEAFF. DNA of the CDR3: TGTGCCAGCAGCCAGGGGCCAGGACTGAACACTGAAGCTTTCTTT.

This clonotype was detected many times. The rearrangement joins TRBV30 to TRBJ2-5; 10 bases align to TRBD1. In germline, CDR1 is GTSNPN, CDR2 SVGIG (reference sequence). The CDR3 loop spans 13 amino acids. After removal of 3 bases from V and 5 bases from J, the junction contained 3 bases not matched to a gene. CDR3 in DNA: TGTGCCTGGAGAGGGGACAGGGGTGAGACCCAGTACTTC. This sequence encodes CAWRGDRGETQYF.

Concerning this clonotype: A much larger clone is a single base away; this may be a read error. This sequence joins TRBV5-1 and TRBJ1-6; 9 bases align to TRBD1. Germline V lookup: CDR1 SGHRS, CDR2 YFSETQ. V lost 6 bases to trimming and J lost 9 bases; unmatched junction nucleotides: 10. The CDR3 extends over 15 amino acids. The CDR3, as DNA: TGCGCCAGCATCACAGGACAGGGGTTAAGTTCACCCCTCCACTTT. This encodes CASITGQGLSSPLHF. The whole variable domain, filled in from reference TRBV5-1 and TRBJ1-6, reads KAGVTQTPRYLIKTRGQQVTLSCSPISGHRSVSWYQQTPGQGLQFLFEYFSETQRNKGNFPGRFSGRQFSNSRSEMNVSTLELGDSALYLCASITGQGLSSPLHFGNGTRLTVT.

V is TRBV28 and J is TRBJ1-1; no definite D call. In germline, CDR1 is MDHEN, CDR2 SYDVKM. This CDR3 is 15 amino acids long. Trimming took off 1 base at V and 1 base at J, with 10 bases between the two ends. The CDR3 protein is CASSLSATQNTEAFF. In DNA, the CDR3 is TGTGCCAGCAGTTTATCTGCCACCCAGAACACTGAAGCTTTCTTT.

This clonotype was found many times. V is TRBV27 and J is TRBJ2-3, with 7 bases identical to TRBD1. This CDR3 is built from 15 residues. From germline, CDR1 is MNHEY and CDR2 SMNVEV (reference sequence). V trimming: 6 bases; J trimming: 1 base; junction bases outside the gene matches: 7. CDR3 residues: CASRNRGHGTDTQYF. DNA of the CDR3: TGTGCCAGCAGGAACAGGGGCCACGGCACAGATACGCAGTATTTT.

This clonotype was recorded at least ten times. This chain uses TRBV6-2 or TRBV6-3 with TRBJ2-7; TRBD1 aligns across 7 bases. The germline gives CDR1 MNHEY, CDR2 SVGEGT. The CDR3 consists of 14 residues. Losses at the gene ends were 2 bases for V and 1 base for J; bases not matched to a gene: 2. CDR3 bases: TGTGCCAGCAGTTACCCGGGACAGTCCTACGAGCAGTACTTC. Protein sequence: CASSYPGQSYEQYF.

The chain recombines TRBV6-1 with TRBJ1-2, with D perhaps matching TRBD1 (6 bases). Trimming pared 6 bases from V and 7 bases from J, leaving 15 bases between. From germline, CDR1 is MNHNS and CDR2 SASEGT. The CDR3 length is 13 residues. The CDR3 reads CASRRGGGSGYTF. The DNA for the CDR3 is TGTGCCAGCAGGAGAGGGGGTGGAAGTGGCTACACCTTC.

This clonotype came up many times. J is TRBJ2-7 and V is TRBV4-1, with D tentatively TRBD1 or TRBD2 (5 bases each). This CDR3 region has 14 residues. The V gene lost 0 bases and the J gene lost 3 bases, with 9 bases spanning the gap. Per the germline V gene, CDR1 is MGHRA and CDR2 is YSYEKL. CDR3 protein: CASSQDWGRYEQYF. The CDR3 DNA is TGCGCCAGCAGCCAAGATTGGGGACGCTACGAGCAGTACTTC.

Worth noting for this clonotype: A much larger clone lies a single base off, so this may be a read error. This chain links TRBV2 with TRBJ2-5; D perhaps matches TRBD1 (7 bases). V was clipped by 10 bases and J by 1 base, with 16 bases between them. Germline V lookup: CDR1 SNHLY, CDR2 FYNNEI. This CDR3 comprises 14 residues. The CDR3 protein is CAIRGVSGQETQYF. In DNA form, the CDR3 reads TGTGCCATCAGGGGGGTTAGCGGCCAAGAGACCCAGTACTTC.

Many counts were recorded for this clonotype. The CDR3 nucleotides are TGTGCCAGCAGCCGGGACAGGGGGGACATTCAGTACTTC. Amino acids: CASSRDRGDIQYF. The genes are TRBV11-1 and TRBJ2-4; TRBD1 matches at 11 bases. V dropped 5 bases and J dropped 8; count of bases not matched to a gene: 2. Germline lookup yields CDR1 SGHAT and CDR2 FQDESV (reference sequence). The CDR3 contains 13 residues.

The chain couples TRBV15 to TRBJ2-2; a weak D match, TRBD2 (6 bases). Trimming pared 1 base from V and 4 bases from J, leaving 28 bases between. This CDR3 has 21 residues. The germline V gene has CDR1 LNHNV and CDR2 YYDKDF (reference sequence). In nucleotides, the CDR3 is TGTGCCACCAGCAGAGCGGGAACTTGGAGGGACCCACCTCCGGGCACCGGGGAGCTGTTTTTT. Translating gives CATSRAGTWRDPPPGTGELFF.

This clonotype was recorded many times. V gene TRBV4-1 combines with J gene TRBJ1-1; no clear D gene. The CDR3 consists of 15 residues. The V and J ends lost 2 bases and 0 bases respectively, with 10 bases between them. CDR1 and CDR2 (germline): MGHRA, YSYEKL. CDR3 residues: CASSQRAQLNTEAFF. The CDR3 nucleotides read TGCGCCAGCAGCCAACGTGCACAGCTGAACACTGAAGCTTTCTTT.

This clonotype has ten or more counts. This chain uses TRBV28 with TRBJ2-7, with TRBD1 matching over 10 bases. This CDR3 spans 14 amino acids. The germline V gene encodes CDR1 MDHEN and CDR2 SYDVKM. After removal of 1 base from V and 4 bases from J, the junction contained 1 base not matched to a gene. CDR3 sequence (DNA): TGTGCCAGCAGTTTATCGGGACAGGGGTACGAGCAGTACTTC. Translating gives CASSLSGQGYEQYF.

The rearrangement links TRBV12-3 or TRBV12-4 to TRBJ2-6, with D possibly being TRBD1 or TRBD2 (5 bases each). With 3 bases removed from V and 0 bases from J, the gap between germline ends came to 9 bases. The length of the CDR3 is 16 residues. CDR3: CASSFSGSSGANVLTF. CDR3 bases: TGTGCCAGCAGTTTTTCAGGGAGCTCTGGGGCCAACGTCCTGACTTTC.

V and J are TRBV11-2 and TRBJ1-2; a weak D match, TRBD1 (5 bases). Trimming shortened V by 5 bases and J by 3 bases, and 16 bases separated the two germline ends. The V gene's germline CDR1 is SGHAT and CDR2 FQNNGV. The CDR3 has 15 residues. In DNA, the CDR3 is TGTGCCAGCAGCCAGGACCGGTGGGGGGACTATGGCTACACCTTC. The encoded protein is CASSQDRWGDYGYTF. The full variable domain, its missing parts supplied by reference TRBV11-2 and TRBJ1-2, is EAGVAQSPRYKIIEKRQSVAFWCNPISGHATLYWYQQILGQGPKLLIQFQNNGVVDDSQLPKDRFSAERLKGVDSTLKIQPAKLEDSAVYLCASSQDRWGDYGYTFGSGTRLTVV.

This clonotype was observed many times. CDR3 sequence reads: CASKWDGSWTDTQYF. As DNA, the CDR3 is TGTGCCAGCAAGTGGGACGGGAGTTGGACAGATACGCAGTATTTT. The chain uses TRBV27 and TRBJ2-3, with D tentatively TRBD2 (6 bases). CDR3 length: 15 amino acids. Trimming took 7 bases from V and 3 from J, leaving 17 bases between them. Germline V gene data show CDR1 as MNHEY and CDR2 as SMNVEV (reference sequence).

This clonotype has at least ten counts. The chain employs TRBV25-1 and TRBJ2-4; perhaps TRBD1 as D (5 bases). CDR1 and CDR2 (germline): MGHDK, SYGVNS. The germline V and J ends were trimmed by 5 bases and 3 bases, with 11 bases remaining between them. CDR3 length: 14 amino acids. The CDR3 bases are TGTGCCAGCAGTCCCCCCGACAGCAAAAACATTCAGTACTTC. Protein sequence: CASSPPDSKNIQYF.

In its sample, this clonotype was seen many times. The chain couples TRBV5-1 to TRBJ1-2, with D possibly TRBD1 on 5 matching bases. The CDR3 runs to 13 residues. V lost 1 base and J lost 6, with 10 bases in between. Per germline, CDR1 SGHRS and CDR2 YFSETQ. CDR3 nucleotide sequence: TGCGCCAGCAGCTTGACGGGGACTCATGGCTACACCTTC. Residues: CASSLTGTHGYTF.

In its sample, this clonotype was seen many times. The chain uses TRBV5-1 and TRBJ2-7; D tentatively reads TRBD1 or TRBD2 (5 bases each). This CDR3 is built from 14 residues. Trimming took off 6 bases at V and 5 bases at J, with 18 bases between the two ends. CDR1 SGHRS and CDR2 YFSETQ come from the germline V gene. The DNA for the CDR3 is TGCGCCAGCACGGTCCGGGGTCTAGGGGACGAGCAGTACTTC. Amino acid sequence: CASTVRGLGDEQYF.

This clonotype was found many times. The rearrangement joins TRBV6-5 to TRBJ1-6; the D is unclear. This CDR3 has 15 residues. Germline values: CDR1 MNHEY, CDR2 SVGAGI. V lost 4 bases, J lost 7 bases, and 14 bases lay in between. The CDR3 reads CASSWRSASNSPLHF. The CDR3 DNA is TGTGCCAGCAGTTGGCGTTCTGCGTCCAATTCACCCCTCCACTTT.

J is TRBJ2-7 and V is TRBV6-2 or TRBV6-3, with 10 bases that match TRBD2. With 7 bases clipped from V and 3 bases from J, the junction kept 6 bases outside the gene matches. The CDR3 is made up of 14 amino acids. Germline CDR1 MNHEY, CDR2 SVGEGT. CDR3 region: CASTPAGGLYEQYF. The CDR3 DNA is TGTGCCAGCACCCCAGCGGGGGGGCTCTACGAGCAGTACTTC.

The V gene is TRBV5-1, the J gene TRBJ2-5; 13 bases are shared with TRBD2. Germline V CDR1 and CDR2: SGHRS, YFSETQ. There are 18 residues in the CDR3. Trimming cost V 4 bases and J 5 bases; bases outside gene matches: 14. The CDR3 here is CASSPYTSGRAGLETQYF. For the CDR3, the DNA is TGCGCCAGCAGCCCCTATACTAGCGGGAGGGCCGGTCTTGAGACCCAGTACTTC.

CDR3 in amino acids: CASSSIDTEAFF. CDR3 DNA: TGTGCCAGCAGTTCGATAGACACTGAAGCTTTCTTT. The V and J genes are TRBV12-3 or TRBV12-4 and TRBJ1-1; no reliable D call. Trimming left V 4 bases short and J 3 bases short, with 6 bases between. There are 12 residues in the CDR3.

This clonotype was seen just once. The J gene is TRBJ1-1, the V gene TRBV20-1; TRBD1 agrees at 7 bases. Trimming cost V 2 bases and J 4 bases; bases outside gene matches: 7. Looked up from germline, CDR1 is DFQATT and CDR2 is SNEGSKA (reference sequence). This CDR3 comprises 14 residues. The chain's CDR3 is CSARQESGGTEAFF. CDR3 nucleotide sequence: TGCAGTGCTAGACAGGAATCAGGGGGCACTGAAGCTTTCTTT.

The J gene is TRBJ1-5, the V gene TRBV20-1; D is ambiguous. Germline loops: CDR1 DFQATT, CDR2 SNEGSKA (reference sequence). There are 14 residues in the CDR3. V lost 3 bases and J lost 3, with 12 bases in between. CDR3 sequence (DNA): TGCAGTGCTAGTTTGGGCCTTGCCAATCAGCCCCAGCATTTT. It specifies CSASLGLANQPQHF.